The rows below give T cell receptor beta chains drawn from one sample of a study of blood T cell repertoires in COVID-19. Here immunoSEQ multiplex PCR was the method, and the copy in TCRdb shows in-frame clones only, minus some. The sample has about 300,000 clones, about 87% seen once. The material sequenced was peripheral blood. The origin of the receptors is a man aged 70-80 years with acute or convalescent COVID-19. Each CDR3 is given with its conserved first and last residue.

J gene: TRBJ2-6
V gene: TRBV5-1
CDR3 protein: CASSLTYSGANVLTF

J gene: TRBJ2-4
V gene: TRBV7-2
CDR3 protein: CASSLGGQESTYF

J gene: TRBJ2-2
V gene: TRBV27
CDR3 protein: CASSFSPRVDTGELFF

J gene: TRBJ2-3
V gene: TRBV7-2
CDR3 protein: CASSLRLTGTDTQYF

J gene: TRBJ2-4
V gene: TRBV28
CDR3 protein: CASSRDPGQKNIQYF

J gene: TRBJ2-1
V gene: TRBV7-2
CDR3 protein: CASSLGLAVNEQFF

J gene: TRBJ1-2
V gene: TRBV5-1
CDR3 protein: CASSSGQGRGIYGYTF

J gene: TRBJ1-2
V gene: TRBV4-3
CDR3 protein: CASSQDGTSSGYTF

J gene: TRBJ1-2
V gene: TRBV6-5
CDR3 protein: CASSYSSGGRFGYTF

J gene: TRBJ1-2
V gene: TRBV6-2/TRBV6-3
CDR3 protein: CASSLTGAHYGYTF

J gene: TRBJ1-1
V gene: TRBV2
CDR3 protein: CASSYTGEAFF

J gene: TRBJ2-1
V gene: TRBV7-9
CDR3 protein: CASSFMREEDEQFF

J gene: TRBJ2-7
V gene: TRBV4-3
CDR3 protein: CASSQDKASGREQYF

J gene: TRBJ2-7
V gene: TRBV7-2
CDR3 protein: CASSDFPGGGYEQYF

J gene: TRBJ2-3
V gene: TRBV6-5
CDR3 protein: CASSLNPGGTDTQYF

J gene: TRBJ2-5
V gene: TRBV7-2
CDR3 protein: CASSLAVGVPQETQYF

J gene: TRBJ2-7
V gene: TRBV18
CDR3 protein: CASSPSKRDRAYEQYF

J gene: TRBJ1-6
V gene: TRBV30
CDR3 protein: CAWSPSGGGRSYNSPLHF

J gene: TRBJ1-5
V gene: TRBV6-2/TRBV6-3
CDR3 protein: CASSSTGINQPQHF

J gene: TRBJ1-2
V gene: TRBV7-2
CDR3 protein: CASSLAGGGYTF

J gene: TRBJ1-1
V gene: TRBV5-1
CDR3 protein: CASSVDRANTEAFF

J gene: TRBJ2-7
V gene: TRBV7-9
CDR3 protein: CASSPGQVVHLENF

J gene: TRBJ1-4
V gene: TRBV19
CDR3 protein: CASSRGRTEKLFF

J gene: TRBJ1-2
V gene: TRBV6-5
CDR3 protein: CASSYNSDNGYTF

J gene: TRBJ1-2
V gene: TRBV6-2/TRBV6-3
CDR3 protein: CASSWQGSYGYTF

J gene: TRBJ1-6
V gene: TRBV6-5
CDR3 protein: CASSSQGAGSPLHF

J gene: TRBJ1-4
V gene: TRBV10-3
CDR3 protein: CAIRTTENEKLFF

J gene: TRBJ2-2
V gene: TRBV5-4
CDR3 protein: CASKLAENTGELFF

J gene: TRBJ2-7
V gene: TRBV15
CDR3 protein: CATSRDSRGSYEQYF

J gene: TRBJ1-2
V gene: TRBV7-9
CDR3 protein: CASSLAGSGAYGYTF

J gene: TRBJ1-2
V gene: TRBV30
CDR3 protein: CAWSVLFDGYTF

J gene: TRBJ1-1
V gene: TRBV29-1
CDR3 protein: CSVQRSINTEAFF

J gene: TRBJ2-1
V gene: TRBV25-1
CDR3 protein: CASSDPSRGQTLLEQFF

J gene: TRBJ2-3
V gene: TRBV28
CDR3 protein: CASRPPGQEQYF

J gene: TRBJ2-1
V gene: TRBV29-1
CDR3 protein: CSVEEGRGGPNEQFF

J gene: TRBJ2-5
V gene: TRBV5-4
CDR3 protein: CASSHNKLAGVETQYF

J gene: TRBJ2-3
V gene: TRBV6-5
CDR3 protein: CASIRAGDTDTQYF

J gene: TRBJ2-1
V gene: TRBV7-9
CDR3 protein: CASSLDLRGFEQFF

J gene: TRBJ1-5
V gene: TRBV6-5
CDR3 protein: CASSQSTGLHQPQHF

J gene: TRBJ2-7
V gene: TRBV3-1/TRBV3-2
CDR3 protein: CASSQLQGHEQYF

J gene: TRBJ2-3
V gene: TRBV6-2/TRBV6-3
CDR3 protein: CASSYAQRGLSTDTQYF

J gene: TRBJ2-1
V gene: TRBV7-2
CDR3 protein: CASSLAGANYNEQFF

J gene: TRBJ1-4
V gene: TRBV4-3
CDR3 protein: CASSHLTGINEKLFF

J gene: TRBJ2-7
V gene: TRBV2
CDR3 protein: CASSEGGYSVQYF

J gene: TRBJ2-1
V gene: TRBV7-2
CDR3 protein: CASRPTSGGLYNEQFF

J gene: TRBJ2-2
V gene: TRBV28
CDR3 protein: CASRPPSGGELFF

J gene: TRBJ1-2
V gene: TRBV12-3/TRBV12-4
CDR3 protein: CASGAGTEYGCTF

J gene: TRBJ2-5
V gene: TRBV7-9
CDR3 protein: CASSPTSLETQYF

J gene: TRBJ2-1
V gene: TRBV9
CDR3 protein: CASSVSSGVPNEQFF

J gene: TRBJ1-1
V gene: TRBV5-6
CDR3 protein: CASSLGTGGRNTEAFF